A single sample is the source of the 8 T cell receptor beta chains below, sequenced in a study of molecular identifiers for immune sequencing clone quantification. One entry per CDR3 protein results from TCRdb running MiXCR on the PCR reads. Of more than 250,000 distinct CDR3 sequences listed, roughly 23% are singletons. Sequencing was done on a sample of naive CD8+ T cells from blood, with Jurkat cell RNA spiked in. Subset of the sample: FACS-sorted CD8+CD4-CCR7+CD45RA+ naive T cells. All receptors come from a human donor in good health. Some libraries in this study had Jurkat cell RNA spiked in.

A few counts support this clonotype. CDR3 bases: TGCGCCAGCAGCCAAGATTTCGGGGTTGGTCAGCCCCAGCATTTT. This encodes CASSQDFGVGQPQHF. The chain joins TRBV4-3 to TRBJ1-5; D gene uncertain. Trimming took off 0 bases at V and 6 bases at J, with 12 bases between the two ends. The CDR3 is 15 amino acids. The germline V gene has CDR1 LGHNA and CDR2 YSLEER.

In this sample, this clonotype turned up a few times. The V gene is TRBV20-1, the J gene TRBJ2-5; TRBD1 might be the D (5 bases). The CDR3 is 13 amino acids. Germline-derived CDR1 and CDR2 are DFQATT and SNEGSKA (reference sequence). The germline V and J ends were trimmed by 2 bases and 5 bases, with 12 bases remaining between them. The CDR3 loop reads CSARRQGEETQYF. The DNA of the CDR3 is TGCAGTGCTAGACGGCAGGGTGAGGAGACCCAGTACTTC.

To note about this clonotype: This may come from a read error, since a much larger clone is one base off. DNA of the CDR3: TGTGCCAGCAGCTTAGAAGCCGGAGGGTTCGGAGAAAAACTGTTTTTT. It translates to CASSLEAGGFGEKLFF. This rearrangement joins TRBV7-9 to TRBJ1-4; no reliable D call. The CDR3 sequence is 16 residues long. Trimming took 1 base from V and 8 from J, leaving 17 bases between them. The germline V gene encodes CDR1 SEHNR and CDR2 FQNEAQ (reference sequence). Full variable domain (rest looked up from reference TRBV7-9 and TRBJ1-4): DTGVSQNPRHKITKRGQNVTFRCDPISEHNRLYWYRQTLGQGPEFLTYFQNEAQLEKSRLLSDRFSAERPKGSFSTLEIQRTEQGDSAMYLCASSLEAGGFGEKLFFGSGTQLSVL.

Many counts were recorded for this clonotype. The rearrangement uses TRBV18 and TRBJ1-2; D gene unclear. V was clipped by 4 bases and J by 3 bases, with 9 bases between them. Germline V gene data show CDR1 as KGHSH and CDR2 as LQKENI. This CDR3 has 13 amino acids. The CDR3 DNA follows: TGTGCCAGCTCACACAATAAGGACTATGGCTACACCTTC. Its protein is CASSHNKDYGYTF. Full variable domain (outside the CDR3, taken from reference TRBV18 and TRBJ1-2): NAGVMQNPRHLVRRRGQEARLRCSPMKGHSHVYWYRQLPEEGLKFMVYLQKENIIDESGMPKERFSAEFPKEGPSILRIQQVVRGDSAAYFCASSHNKDYGYTFGSGTRLTVV.

The genes are TRBV12-3 or TRBV12-4 and TRBJ1-2; D is uncertain. V was pared by 3 bases and J by 1 base, with 6 bases between. The CDR3 length is 13 residues. CDR3 DNA: TGTGCCAGCAGTTTTCTGGTTAACTATGGCTACACCTTC. It translates to CASSFLVNYGYTF.

Remarks on this clonotype: Since a much larger clone is just one base distant, this may be a read error. This chain uses TRBV28 with TRBJ2-3; 12 positions match TRBD1. Germline V lookup: CDR1 MDHEN, CDR2 SYDVKM. Losses at the gene ends were 3 bases for V and 4 bases for J; bases not matched to a gene: 8. This CDR3 has 17 amino acids. CDR3 sequence (DNA): TGTGCCAGCAGTTTTGTTCTGGGACAGGGGGCACCAGATACGCAGTATTTT. Protein: CASSFVLGQGAPDTQYF.

A note on this clonotype: At one end, the junction sequence differs from germline, possibly due to a read error. The chain combines TRBV3-1 with TRBJ2-2, with D possibly being TRBD1 or TRBD2 (6 bases each). Germline V CDR1 and CDR2: LGHDT, YNNKEL (reference sequence). CDR3 length: 15 residues. CDR3 loop: CAGSQAWGATGELFF. CDR3 sequence (DNA): TGTGCCGGCAGCCAAGCATGGGGGGCGACCGGGGAGCTGTTTTTT.

This clonotype was counted a few times. V and J are TRBV20-1 and TRBJ2-7, with 8 bases that match TRBD1. The CDR3 is 16 residues long. The junction had 10 bases not matched to a gene; V was cut back by 0 bases and J by 3 bases. Germline values: CDR1 DFQATT, CDR2 SNEGSKA (reference sequence). The CDR3 sequence is CSARDERTGSHYEQYF. In DNA form, the CDR3 reads TGCAGTGCTAGAGATGAGCGGACAGGGAGTCACTACGAGCAGTACTTC.